This TCR beta chain was observed in a study of molecular identifiers for immune sequencing clone quantification. Preparation of naive CD8 libraries involved about 18,000 to 1,000,000 sorted cells and 10%, 30% or 50% RNA. This clonotype was counted at least ten times. Bulk TCR libraries used previously described methods and listed TCR primers. TCRdb ran MiXCR on the PCR reads and lists one entry per CDR3 protein. Of 68,000 or so distinct CDR3 sequences listed, less than 20% are singletons. V was shortened by 3 bases and J by 6 bases, with 8 bases between the two germline ends. The CDR3 is made up of 12 amino acids. Germline V gene sequence: CDR1 PRHDT, CDR2 FYEKMQ (reference sequence).

This receptor was obtained from a human donor in good health. Some libraries in this study had Jurkat cell RNA spiked in. The V gene is TRBV13, the J gene TRBJ1-1, with a possible D match to TRBD1 (5 bases). The sample consisted of naive CD8+ T cells from blood, with Jurkat cell RNA spiked in. Subset in this sample: FACS-sorted CD8+CD4-CCR7+CD45RA+ naive T cells. Here the CDR3 DNA reads TGTGCCAGCAGCTTGGGGCGCGCTGAAGCTTTCTTT. Protein: CASSLGRAEAFF. The full variable domain, in which reference TRBV13 and TRBJ1-1 provide the parts outside the CDR3, is AAGVIQSPRHLIKEKRETATLKCYPIPRHDTVYWYQQGPGQDPQFLISFYEKMQSDKGSIPDRFSAQQFSDYHSELNMSSLELGDSALYFCASSLGRAEAFFGQGTRLTVV.